This T cell receptor beta chain derives from a study of somatic mutations in cytotoxic T cells in rheumatoid arthritis. Turning to the study itself: Sorted by flow to nearly 100% purity were some V beta antibody-stained T-cell populations, including V beta1+ cells sequenced for TCRB. Study results and limitations: The clonality of CD8+ T cells was not significantly different between rheumatoid arthritis patients and age-matched healthy controls. CD8+ clonality rose with age in rheumatoid arthritis patients, unlike in healthy controls.

Of note for this clone: Antigen unknown.

The CDR3 consists of 16 residues. J gave up 7 bases and V 2 bases, and 12 bases lay outside the gene matches. From germline, CDR1 is MNHEY and CDR2 SVGAGI. Measured with immunoSEQ multiplex PCR; TCRdb has only the in-frame clones, and not every one. The sample shows roughly 30,000 clones, roughly four fifths of them seen only once. The sample was CD8+ T cells sorted from blood. The chain employs TRBV6-5 and TRBJ1-2, with 8 nucleotides matching TRBD1. The receptor was derived from an adult with rheumatoid arthritis. CDR3 in DNA: TGTGCCAGCAGTTACCAACCCGGACAGGGCCACAGTGGCTACACCTTC. Translation gives CASSYQPGQGHSGYTF.